One and the same sample provided the 21 T cell receptor beta chains below, sequenced in a study of T cells in women clearing cervical HPV infection. Produced via immunoSEQ multiplex PCR; TCRdb's table is partial and in-frame only. This table holds roughly 30,000 clones. What was sequenced was blood buffy coat. All receptors come from a woman between 18 and 75 years old with a cervical HPV16 infection that either progressed to CIN3+ or cleared (not recorded which).

On this clone: The observed sequence ends 3 residues before the CDR3 terminus, with the missing tail filled in from the germline J gene. This chain joins TRBV2 and TRBJ1-2; 8 bases fit TRBD1. The J segment lost 1 base and the V segment lost 6 bases, leaving 10 bases of the junction unmatched. The length of the CDR3 is 16 residues. Germline-derived CDR1 and CDR2 are SNHLY and FYNNEI. Partial CDR3 DNA: TGTGCCAGCAGAAGACAGGGGCAGACAATTAACTATGGC. Protein sequence: CASRRQGQTINYG. The full CDR3 sequence reads CASRRQGQTINYGYTF. The full variable domain, with the rest looked up from reference TRBV2 and TRBJ1-2, is EPEVTQTPSHQVTQMGQEVILRCVPISNHLYFYWYRQILGQKVEFLVSFYNNEISEKSEIFDDQFSVERPDGSNFTLKIRSTKLEDSAMYFCASRRQGQTINYGYTFGSGTRLTVV.

Remarks on this clone: Sequencing ends 3 residues short of the CDR3 end; the germline J gene provides the rest. The V gene is TRBV2, the J gene TRBJ2-5; 8 positions agree with TRBD1. Per germline, CDR1 SNHLY and CDR2 FYNNEI. This CDR3 comprises 15 residues. After removal of 4 bases from V and 2 bases from J, the junction contained 6 bases not matched to a gene. CDR3 sequence reads: CASSVDRGGQETQYF. CDR3 DNA (partial): TGTGCCAGCAGTGTTGACAGGGGTGGTCAAGAGACC. Supplemented by reference TRBV2 and TRBJ2-5, the full variable domain reads EPEVTQTPSHQVTQMGQEVILRCVPISNHLYFYWYRQILGQKVEFLVSFYNNEISEKSEIFDDQFSVERPDGSNFTLKIRSTKLEDSAMYFCASSVDRGGQETQYFGPGTRLLVL.

Comment on this clone: The read falls 3 residues short of the CDR3 end, and the missing part is taken from the germline J gene. The chain carries TRBV2 and TRBJ2-3; D call uncertain. The CDR3 extends over 14 amino acids. The germline V gene encodes CDR1 SNHLY and CDR2 FYNNEI. CDR3 DNA (partial): TGTGCCAGCAGTGGCGGTACAAACCAAGAGACG. This sequence encodes CASSGGTNQET. The entire CDR3 reads CASSGGTNQETQYF.

With respect to this clone: The read stops 3 residues short of the end of the CDR3; the missing end is completed from the germline J gene. This chain links TRBV27 with TRBJ2-1; TRBD2 agrees at 15 bases. Germline V gene data show CDR1 as MNHEY and CDR2 as SMNVEV (reference sequence). This CDR3 has 15 residues. V lost 9 bases, J lost 5 bases, and 5 bases stayed unmatched. The sequenced part of the CDR3 DNA is TGTGCCAGTTGGACTAGCGGGAGGGCCAACAATGAG. It translates to CASWTSGRANNE. The whole CDR3 sequence is CASWTSGRANNEQFF.

Regarding this clone: The sequenced fragment ends 3 residues before the CDR3 boundary, so the rest is inferred from the germline J gene. This chain uses TRBV4-1 with TRBJ2-3; 13 nucleotides match TRBD2. CDR3 length: 15 amino acids. Germline lookup yields CDR1 MGHRA and CDR2 YSYEKL. CDR3: CASSHPGLAGAAQYF. Partial CDR3 DNA: TGCGCCAGCAGCCACCCCGGACTAGCGGGAGCGGCG.

To note about this clone: The read is 3 residues too short to cover the CDR3 end, so that end is filled in from the germline J gene. The chain joins TRBV11-2 to TRBJ2-3; D is unclear. The CDR3 has 12 amino acids. Germline V gene data show CDR1 as SGHAT and CDR2 as FQNNGV. The CDR3 bases that were read are TGTGCCAGCAGCTTGCGACAAGAGACG. Protein sequence: CASSLRQET. The complete CDR3 sequence is CASSLRQETQYF.

Concerning this clone: The read stops 3 residues short of the end of the CDR3; the missing end is completed from the germline J gene. The J gene is TRBJ2-7, the V gene TRBV2; tentative D call: TRBD1 (5 bases). Trimming cost V 4 bases and J 6 bases, with 13 bases left between them. Germline lookup yields CDR1 SNHLY and CDR2 FYNNEI. CDR3 length: 13 amino acids. CDR3 protein: CASSVTAVSEQYF. The part of the CDR3 DNA that was read is TGTGCCAGCAGTGTGACAGCTGTAAGCGAG.

As for this clone: At one of its ends the junction is not consistent with the germline gene, which may arise from a read error. Sequencing ends 3 residues short of the CDR3 end; the germline J gene provides the rest. This sequence joins TRBV11-3 and TRBJ2-5; weak D call: TRBD1 (6 bases). Per the germline V gene, CDR1 is SGHNT and CDR2 is YENEEA. The CDR3 loop spans 12 amino acids. The CDR3 region is CASSQGQDTQYF. The part of the CDR3 DNA that was read is TGTGCCAGCAGCCAGGGACAAGATACC.

With respect to this clone: The DNA ends 3 residues before the CDR3 does, and the rest of the CDR3 is filled in from the germline J gene. This sequence joins TRBV6-2 or TRBV6-3 and TRBJ2-1; 10 bases agree with TRBD2. The germline V gene encodes CDR1 MNHEY and CDR2 SVGEGT. Germline trimming cut 5 bases from V and 2 bases from J; bases unmatched to any gene: 6. The CDR3 has 16 residues. The CDR3 protein is CASSIAGGYTYNEQFF. The part of the CDR3 DNA that was read is TGTGCCAGCAGTATAGCGGGGGGATACACCTACAATGAG.

About this clone: The CDR3 is cut off 3 residues early in the read; its end comes from the germline J gene. The chain is built from TRBV7-9 and TRBJ1-2; 7 bases agree with TRBD1. CDR3 length: 13 residues. Germline V gene lookup returns CDR1 SEHNR and CDR2 FQNEAQ (reference sequence). The CDR3 sequence: CASSSGTDYDYTF. Partial CDR3 DNA: TGTGCCAGCAGCTCCGGGACAGACTACGAC.

Regarding this clone: The read terminates 3 residues ahead of where the CDR3 ends, so the germline J gene completes it. J is TRBJ1-2 and V is TRBV9; D remains unclear. Per the germline V gene, CDR1 is SGDLS and CDR2 is YYNGEE. V was cut by 0 bases and J by 4 bases, with 7 bases left in between. There are 13 residues in the CDR3. The CDR3 loop is CASSVDSSYGYTF. The sequenced part of the CDR3 DNA is TGTGCCAGCAGCGTAGACTCCTCCTATGGC.

For this clone: The read terminates 3 residues ahead of where the CDR3 ends, so the germline J gene completes it. This sequence joins TRBV2 and TRBJ2-3, with D possibly TRBD2 on 5 matching bases. Trimming left V 2 bases short and J 2 bases short, with 11 bases between. The CDR3 runs to 15 residues. Germline lookup yields CDR1 SNHLY and CDR2 FYNNEI. CDR3 loop: CASSERKRYTDTQYF. CDR3 DNA (partial): TGTGCCAGCAGTGAAAGGAAGCGGTACACAGATACG. The full variable domain, in which reference TRBV2 and TRBJ2-3 provide the parts outside the CDR3, is EPEVTQTPSHQVTQMGQEVILRCVPISNHLYFYWYRQILGQKVEFLVSFYNNEISEKSEIFDDQFSVERPDGSNFTLKIRSTKLEDSAMYFCASSERKRYTDTQYFGPGTRLTVL.

With respect to this clone: Sequencing ends 3 residues short of the CDR3 end; the germline J gene provides the rest. The rearrangement joins TRBV30 to TRBJ2-4; 9 bases are shared with TRBD2. The CDR3 consists of 14 residues. Trimming cost V 0 bases and J 9 bases; bases outside gene matches: 6. Germline V gene sequence: CDR1 GTSNPN, CDR2 SVGIG (reference sequence). CDR3 bases read: TGTGCCTGGAGTGTAGGTAGCGGGAGAGTCATT. Its translation: CAWSVGSGRVI. The entire CDR3 is CAWSVGSGRVIQYF.

About this clone itself: The read is 3 residues too short to cover the CDR3 end, so that end is filled in from the germline J gene. This chain links TRBV20-1 with TRBJ2-1, with 7 nucleotides matching TRBD2. Germline assignment: CDR1 DFQATT and CDR2 SNEGSKA (reference sequence). Trimming cost V 6 bases and J 5 bases; bases outside gene matches: 7. There are 13 residues in the CDR3. The CDR3 sequence is CSAGGAGHNEQFF. Incomplete CDR3 DNA: TGCAGTGCCGGGGGAGCGGGGCACAATGAG.

The CDR3 protein is CASTLTVNTGELFF. Partial CDR3 DNA: TGTGCCAGCACCCTCACAGTGAACACCGGGGAG. The chain links TRBV11-2 to TRBJ2-2, with D unresolved. The read terminates 3 residues ahead of where the CDR3 ends, so the germline J gene completes it. The CDR3 covers 14 residues. CDR1 is SGHAT and CDR2 is FQNNGV in the germline V gene. The ends were cut back, 7 bases at V and 1 base at J, with 10 bases in the middle.

Remarks on this clone: The observed sequence ends 3 residues before the CDR3 terminus, with the missing tail filled in from the germline J gene. The J gene is TRBJ1-5, the V gene TRBV20-1, with 10 bases matching TRBD1. Germline trimming cut 6 bases from V and 2 bases from J; bases unmatched to any gene: 13. The CDR3 sequence is 17 residues long. Germline CDR1 and CDR2: DFQATT and SNEGSKA (reference sequence). CDR3 DNA (partial): TGCAGTGCGAAGACAGGGGGCAATATCCTTGGCAATCAGCCC. Its translation is CSAKTGGNILGNQP. From start to end, the CDR3 is CSAKTGGNILGNQPQHF.

CDR3 in amino acids: CANYRVRNEKLFF. The part of the CDR3 DNA that was read is TGTGCCAATTACAGGGTGAGAAATGAAAAG. The chain recombines TRBV2 with TRBJ2-2; TRBD1 might be the D (6 bases). The sequence runs out 3 residues before the end of the CDR3; the remainder is reconstructed from the germline J gene. CDR1 and CDR2 from the germline V gene are SNHLY and FYNNEI. The CDR3 loop spans 13 amino acids.

A note on this clone: Read sequence stops 3 residues before the CDR3 end, and the germline J gene provides the missing end. The rearrangement uses TRBV10-1 and TRBJ2-5; 11 bases agree with TRBD2. The CDR3 consists of 16 residues. Looked up from germline, CDR1 is WNHNN and CDR2 is SYGVQD (reference sequence). The chain's CDR3 is CASSETASGRTDTQYF. The sequenced part of the CDR3 DNA is TGCGCCAGCAGTGAGACGGCTAGCGGGAGGACAGATACC.

For this clone: This CDR3 is also generated by other DNA sequences in the sample. The DNA read from the CDR3 is TGCGCCAGCAGCTTGGCCGGTGATACG. This sequence encodes CASSLAGDT. From start to end, the CDR3 is CASSLAGDTQYF. This sequence joins TRBV5-1 and TRBJ2-3; no firm D call. The read finishes 3 residues shy of the CDR3 end, and the germline J gene is used to complete it. The CDR3 is made up of 12 amino acids. The germline V gene encodes CDR1 SGHRS and CDR2 YFSETQ. Trimming cost V 0 bases and J 6 bases, with 5 bases left between them.

On this clone itself: The read stops 3 residues short of the end of the CDR3; the missing end is completed from the germline J gene. The genes are TRBV13 and TRBJ2-2; weak D call: TRBD2 (6 bases). The length of the CDR3 is 12 residues. Germline V gene lookup returns CDR1 PRHDT and CDR2 FYEKMQ (reference sequence). Deletions cut 6 bases from V and 7 bases from J, with 9 bases between. The CDR3 loop reads CASRFSGGELFF. Incomplete CDR3 DNA: TGTGCCAGCAGGTTTAGCGGCGGGGAG.

In regard to this clone: The missing CDR3 end, 3 residues past where the read stops, is filled in from the germline J gene. The chain combines TRBV7-9 with TRBJ2-1; D might be TRBD2 (7 bases). Germline V gene lookup returns CDR1 SEHNR and CDR2 FQNEAQ (reference sequence). This CDR3 is built from 14 residues. V was trimmed by 1 base and J by 9 bases, leaving 13 bases between them. This chain's CDR3 is CASSLDAGAGEQFF. The covered CDR3 bases are TGTGCCAGCAGCTTAGATGCGGGGGCGGGTGAG.